Below are 16 T cell receptor beta chains sequenced from a single sample in a study of blood T cells in healthy people across ages. With a J-beta primer mix and a sample-barcoded 5' primer, a second PCR ran 7 to 11 cycles. In TCRdb, the 5' RACE reads were re-called with MiXCR into one record per CDR3 protein. The profile shows about 1.4 million distinct CDR3 sequences, approximately 59% of them singletons. Sequenced material: blood. These receptors were collected from a man aged 18 to 35 in good health.

The chain combines TRBV3-1 with TRBJ1-2; no reliable D call. Trimming took 3 bases from V and 7 from J, leaving 12 bases between them. CDR1 is LGHDT, CDR2 YNNKEL, per germline (reference sequence). CDR3 length: 13 amino acids. In DNA, the CDR3 is TGTGCCAGCAGCCATTGGAGGGAGGGTGGCTACACCTTC. This sequence encodes CASSHWREGGYTF.

The rearrangement uses TRBV27 and TRBJ2-7; TRBD1 matches at 7 bases. Germline CDR1 MNHEY, CDR2 SMNVEV (reference sequence). V shed 3 bases, J shed 3 bases, and the junction held 8 bases outside the gene matches. The CDR3 contains 15 residues. The CDR3 sequence is CASSFAGDSHYEQYF. In DNA form, the CDR3 reads TGTGCCAGCAGTTTCGCCGGGGACAGCCACTACGAGCAGTACTTC.

J is TRBJ2-3 and V is TRBV27; TRBD2 agrees at 7 bases. CDR1 is MNHEY, CDR2 SMNVEV, per germline (reference sequence). The CDR3 extends over 15 amino acids. The J segment lost 4 bases and the V segment lost 0 bases, leaving 4 bases of the junction unmatched. For the CDR3, the DNA is TGTGCCAGCAGTTTATCAGCGGGGTTCCCAGATACGCAGTATTTT. Translation gives CASSLSAGFPDTQYF.

The chain joins TRBV3-1 to TRBJ2-3; D is unresolved. The V and J ends lost 2 bases and 0 bases respectively, with 18 bases between them. The CDR3 is 18 amino acids. Germline CDR1 is LGHDT and CDR2 is YNNKEL (reference sequence). The CDR3 DNA is TGTGCCAGCAGCCAACTGGTGGTCATAAGGTCCAGCACAGATACGCAGTATTTT. Protein: CASSQLVVIRSSTDTQYF.

The J gene is TRBJ2-3, the V gene TRBV25-1, with TRBD2 identical over 16 bases. V lost 10 bases to trimming and J lost 5 bases; unmatched junction nucleotides: 6. Germline loops: CDR1 MGHDK, CDR2 SYGVNS. This CDR3 comprises 15 residues. The DNA of the CDR3 is TGTGCCACCGGGACTAGCGGGGGGGCCATAGATACGCAGTATTTT. Residues: CATGTSGGAIDTQYF.

This sequence joins TRBV7-2 and TRBJ2-5; no clear D gene. The DNA matches TRBJ2-7 better at its end, which makes the J call doubtful. Per germline, CDR1 SGHTA and CDR2 FQGNSA. This CDR3 spans 15 amino acids. The CDR3 DNA is TGTGCCAGCAGCTTAATTTGGGGAACAGAACACGAGCAGTACTTC. Translation: CASSLIWGTEHEQYF.

This clonotype was found a few times. The chain is built from TRBV6-5 and TRBJ1-4; D uncertain. V lost 5 bases and J lost 5, with 15 bases in between. This CDR3 region has 15 residues. The germline V gene has CDR1 MNHEY and CDR2 SVGAGI. This CDR3 reads CASSRTALLNEKLFF. DNA of the CDR3: TGTGCCAGCAGTAGGACGGCTCTCCTGAATGAAAAACTGTTTTTT.

This chain links TRBV12-5 with TRBJ2-7; possibly TRBD1 or TRBD2 for D (5 bases each). This CDR3 region has 15 residues. Germline V lookup: CDR1 LGHNT, CDR2 FRNRAP. V was clipped by 6 bases and J by 0 bases, with 15 bases between them. In nucleotides, the CDR3 is TGTGCTAGTGGGGCCGGAGGACAAAACTCCTACGAGCAGTACTTC. Translating it yields CASGAGGQNSYEQYF. Full variable domain (rest looked up from reference TRBV12-5 and TRBJ2-7): DARVTQTPRHKVTEMGQEVTMRCQPILGHNTVFWYRQTMMQGLELLAYFRNRAPLDDSGMPKDRFSAEMPDATLATLKIQPSEPRDSAVYFCASGAGGQNSYEQYFGPGTRLTVT.

This clonotype has only a few counts. The chain uses TRBV4-1 and TRBJ2-1; TRBD1 matches 9 bases. Unmatched junction bases numbered 3, after V lost 8 bases and J lost 4 bases. The CDR3 has 13 residues. Germline V gene data show CDR1 as MGHRA and CDR2 as YSYEKL. The CDR3 protein is CASGTGKYNEQFF. The DNA of the CDR3 is TGCGCCAGCGGGACAGGGAAGTACAATGAGCAGTTCTTC.

The chain is built from TRBV20-1 and TRBJ1-2; TRBD1 aligns across 7 bases. Germline values: CDR1 DFQATT, CDR2 SNEGSKA (reference sequence). This CDR3 contains 13 residues. V lost 0 bases to trimming and J lost 2 bases; unmatched junction nucleotides: 0. The CDR3 is CSAREDRNYGYTF. The CDR3 DNA follows: TGCAGTGCTAGAGAGGACAGGAACTATGGCTACACCTTC.

This clonotype was picked up many times. V gene TRBV20-1 combines with J gene TRBJ1-2; 8 bases agree with TRBD1. This CDR3 has 17 amino acids. Germline values: CDR1 DFQATT, CDR2 SNEGSKA (reference sequence). With 0 bases clipped from V and 3 bases from J, the junction kept 12 bases outside the gene matches. This CDR3 reads CSARDLGWTGKDYGYTF. The CDR3 nucleotides are TGCAGTGCTAGAGATCTCGGGTGGACAGGGAAGGACTATGGCTACACCTTC.

V and J are TRBV27 and TRBJ2-5; 14 nucleotides match TRBD2. This CDR3 spans 17 amino acids. The V gene end was trimmed by 6 bases and the J gene end by 11 bases; junction bases not matched to a gene: 17. Germline lookup yields CDR1 MNHEY and CDR2 SMNVEV (reference sequence). The CDR3 DNA follows: TGTGCCAGCAGCGCCGCGCTCGGGACTAGCGGGAGATCGGAGCAGTACTTC. Translating it yields CASSAALGTSGRSEQYF.

This clonotype showed up just a few times. The V and J genes are TRBV7-2 and TRBJ1-6; TRBD1 matches at 10 bases. In germline, CDR1 is SGHTA, CDR2 FQGNSA. The CDR3 is made up of 17 amino acids. After removal of 5 bases from V and 6 bases from J, the junction contained 10 bases not matched to a gene. The CDR3 spells CASSPKGGDRGNSPLHF. CDR3 nucleotide sequence: TGTGCCAGCAGCCCTAAGGGCGGGGACAGGGGTAATTCACCCCTCCACTTT.

This clonotype was seen a few times. CDR3 sequence reads: CASSPARANKVDTQYF. The CDR3 region has the DNA TGCGCCAGCAGCCCCGCTCGGGCAAATAAGGTGGATACGCAGTATTTT. J is TRBJ2-3 and V is TRBV5-1, with no clear D. Trimming removed 4 bases at V and 6 bases at J, with 21 bases between. Per germline, CDR1 SGHRS and CDR2 YFSETQ. This CDR3 has 16 residues.

This clonotype has a single count. Its ends do not fully match the called genes, so a read error is possible. The CDR3 reads CASRLADSYEQYF. The CDR3 bases are TGTGCCAGCAGATTAGCGGACTCCTACGAGCAGTACTTC. This chain links TRBV12-3 or TRBV12-4 with TRBJ2-7; D might be TRBD2 (6 bases). The CDR3 is 13 amino acids.

The chain joins TRBV6-6 to TRBJ1-1, with D uncertain. The V gene's germline CDR1 is MNHNY and CDR2 SVGAGI (reference sequence). The CDR3 extends over 16 amino acids. V lost 6 bases, J lost 0 bases, and 17 bases lay in between. This CDR3 reads CASSSYGGLMNTEAFF. Here the CDR3 DNA reads TGTGCCAGCAGCTCATACGGTGGGTTGATGAACACTGAAGCTTTCTTT.